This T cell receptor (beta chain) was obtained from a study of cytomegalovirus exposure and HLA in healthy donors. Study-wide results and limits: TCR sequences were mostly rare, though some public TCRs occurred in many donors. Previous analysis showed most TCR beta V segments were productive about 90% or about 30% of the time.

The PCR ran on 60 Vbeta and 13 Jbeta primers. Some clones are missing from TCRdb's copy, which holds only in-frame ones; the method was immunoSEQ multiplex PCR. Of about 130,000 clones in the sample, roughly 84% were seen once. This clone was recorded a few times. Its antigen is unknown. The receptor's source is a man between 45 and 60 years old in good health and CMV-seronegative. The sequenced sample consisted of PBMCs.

The CDR3 sequence: CASSFSGGHTEAFF. The CDR3 DNA follows: TGTGCCAGCAGCTTTTCGGGGGGGCACACTGAAGCTTTCTTT. V gene TRBV7-2 combines with J gene TRBJ1-1; tentative D call: TRBD1 (6 bases). V was clipped by 3 bases and J by 3 bases, with 11 bases between them. The germline gives CDR1 SGHTA, CDR2 FQGNSA. This CDR3 has 14 amino acids.